A selection of T cell receptor beta chains follows, all from one sample in a study of cytomegalovirus exposure and HLA in healthy donors. The method was immunoSEQ multiplex PCR; TCRdb's version includes in-frame clones alone and lacks a portion of them. The specimen's table records approximately 100,000 clones. The sample consisted of PBMCs. The receptors shown here come from a man aged 50-60 years in good health and CMV-seronegative. Each CDR3 is given with its conserved first and last residue. D genes are given only for firm matches.

d_call	v_call	j_call	cdr3_aa	cdr3_nt
-	TRBV11-3	TRBJ1-1	CASSLDRGNTEAFF	TGTGCCAGCAGCTTAGACAGGGGAAACACTGAAGCTTTCTTT
-	TRBV7-6	TRBJ2-1	CASSLARGYNEQFF	TGTGCCAGCAGCTTAGCCAGGGGTTACAATGAGCAGTTCTTC
TRBD2	TRBV18	TRBJ2-5	CASSPLIGGAEETQYF	TGTGCCAGCTCACCACTGATCGGGGGGGCGGAAGAGACCCAGTACTTC
-	TRBV7-2	TRBJ1-2	CASSLDNTGIYGYTF	TGTGCCAGCAGCTTGGACAATACAGGGATCTATGGCTACACCTTC
-	TRBV13	TRBJ2-1	CASSSGQTYNEQFF	TGTGCCAGCAGCTCCGGACAGACCTACAATGAGCAGTTCTTC
-	TRBV5-1	TRBJ2-2	CASSLAGTRRGTGELFF	TGCGCCAGCAGCTTGGCCGGGACACGTCGCGGGACCGGGGAGCTGTTTTTT
TRBD1	TRBV19	TRBJ1-2	CASTPDRGPYGYTF	TGTGCCAGTACCCCTGACAGGGGCCCCTATGGCTACACCTTC
TRBD1	TRBV10-2	TRBJ1-2	CASSESTTGAYGYTF	TGCGCCAGCAGTGAGTCCACAACAGGGGCCTATGGCTACACCTTC
-	TRBV7-9	TRBJ1-1	CASRPDRLHTEAFF	TGTGCCAGCAGACCGGACAGACTACACACTGAAGCTTTCTTT
TRBD1	TRBV4-1	TRBJ1-1	CASSQDWAETGDTEAFF	TGCGCCAGCAGCCAAGATTGGGCGGAAACAGGGGACACTGAAGCTTTCTTT
TRBD2	TRBV6-5	TRBJ2-7	CASCPPGGGEQYF	TGTGCCAGCTGCCCGCCGGGCGGGGGGGAGCAGTACTTC
-	TRBV5-4	TRBJ1-1	CASSSRTENWAFF	TGTGCCAGCAGTTCGAGGACAGAGAATTGGGCTTTCTTT
TRBD1	TRBV6-1	TRBJ2-3	CASSEALGQGKNTQYF	TGTGCCAGCAGTGAAGCGCTTGGACAGGGTAAAAATACGCAGTATTTT
TRBD2	TRBV9	TRBJ2-3	CASSAHTPPTGGRSTDTQYF	TGTGCCAGCAGCGCCCATACCCCCCCGACGGGAGGCCGAAGCACAGATACGCAGTATTTT
TRBD1	TRBV7-9	TRBJ1-2	CASSLRTGGGYTF	TGTGCCAGCAGCTTACGAACAGGGGGTGGCTACACCTTC
TRBD2	TRBV18	TRBJ2-7	CASSQGTSGFSDEQYF	TGTGCCAGCTCCCAAGGGACTAGCGGGTTCTCGGACGAGCAGTACTTC
-	TRBV5-6	TRBJ2-2	CASSLNTGELFF	TGTGCCAGCAGCCTAAACACCGGGGAGCTGTTTTTT
TRBD1	TRBV5-1	TRBJ2-2	CASSLVIVAGGTGELFF	TGCGCCAGCAGCTTGGTAATTGTGGCAGGGGGCACCGGGGAGCTGTTTTTT
-	TRBV9	TRBJ2-3	CASSVVFGGDTQYF	TGTGCCAGCAGCGTAGTTTTCGGGGGAGATACGCAGTATTTT
-	TRBV7-2	TRBJ1-2	CASSLSGTNYGYTF	TGTGCCAGCAGCTTAAGCGGGACAAACTATGGCTACACCTTC
-	TRBV30	TRBJ1-1	CAWSVEGNTEAFF	TGTGCCTGGAGTGTAGAGGGGAACACTGAAGCTTTCTTT
TRBD1	TRBV4-3	TRBJ2-7	CASSQDPGTGPQAYEQYF	TGCGCCAGCAGCCAAGATCCCGGGACAGGGCCGCAGGCCTACGAGCAGTACTTC
-	TRBV7-2	TRBJ2-7	CASSTGTLYEQYF	TGTGCCAGCAGCACCGGGACACTCTACGAGCAGTACTTC
-	TRBV5-6	TRBJ1-2	CASSLEGGKGYTF	TGTGCCAGCAGCCTGGAGGGAGGGAAGGGCTACACCTTC
-	TRBV6-5	TRBJ1-2	CASSPRRISGYTF	TGTGCCAGCAGTCCACGGCGGATCTCAGGCTACACCTTC
-	TRBV6-6	TRBJ2-7	CASSYSVQTYEQYF	TGTGCCAGCAGTTACTCGGTTCAGACCTACGAGCAGTACTTC
-	TRBV30	TRBJ1-4	CAWSAQAGSNEKLFF	TGTGCCTGGAGTGCCCAGGCAGGGTCTAATGAAAAACTGTTTTTT
TRBD1	TRBV10-3	TRBJ1-5	CAISESGQGNTGNQPQHF	TGTGCCATCAGTGAGTCGGGACAGGGTAATACAGGCAATCAGCCCCAGCATTTT
TRBD1	TRBV6-5	TRBJ1-1	CASRAGQANTEAFF	TGTGCCAGCAGGGCGGGACAGGCGAACACTGAAGCTTTCTTT
-	TRBV30	TRBJ1-2	CAWSVSENYGYTF	TGTGCCTGGAGTGTATCTGAGAACTATGGCTACACCTTC
TRBD1	TRBV10-3	TRBJ2-1	CASTDRGNNNEQFF	TGTGCCAGCACGGACAGGGGGAATAACAATGAGCAGTTCTTC
TRBD1	TRBV5-1	TRBJ1-3	CASSLETGGGGNTIYF	TGCGCCAGCAGCTTGGAGACAGGGGGCGGTGGAAACACCATATATTTT
-	TRBV7-6	TRBJ1-3	CASSQLVGDTRGNTIYF	TGTGCCAGCAGTCAACTGGTGGGGGACACACGAGGAAACACCATATATTTT